The sequence of this T cell receptor beta chain was determined in a study of T cells in Graves' hyperthyroidism and ophthalmopathy. CDR3 length: 14 amino acids. V dropped 6 bases and J dropped 0 bases, with 9 bases sitting between them. The investigators amplified TCR beta CDR3 regions from RNA transcripts. The HTBI set primed first-round TCR CDR3 RT-PCR. TCRdb ran MiXCR on the multiplex PCR reads and lists one entry per CDR3 protein. The data show about 350,000 distinct CDR3 sequences, 15% to 20% seen once. Study results and limitations: Most clonotypes expanded in thyroid above 0.001 were likewise present in blood. Model predictions of ophthalmopathy came a median 6.5 months before onset. A model of 13 V-J features distinguished ophthalmopathy from stable hyperthyroidism.

This clonotype occurred many times. Its specificity is not known. The PBMCs had their origin in 10 ml of fresh peripheral blood. The source is a middle-aged woman with Graves' ophthalmopathy. Material for sequencing was blood. The rearrangement joins TRBV12-3 or TRBV12-4 to TRBJ1-3; a possible D gene is TRBD1 (5 bases). The DNA for the CDR3 is TGTGCCAGCAGGGTGGGGGGCTCTGGAAACACCATATATTTT. As protein: CASRVGGSGNTIYF.